This T cell receptor (beta chain) was identified in a study of blood T cell repertoires in COVID-19. Sequencing was performed with immunoSEQ multiplex PCR; in TCRdb, only in-frame clones are kept and a portion is missing. The table has approximately 200,000 clones, roughly four fifths seen once. Trimming removed 5 bases at V and 2 bases at J, with 12 bases between. The germline gives CDR1 MNHEY, CDR2 SMNVEV (reference sequence). This CDR3 contains 14 residues. The V gene is TRBV27, the J gene TRBJ2-5; maybe TRBD1 (6 bases). This receptor was obtained from a woman aged 60-70 years with acute or convalescent COVID-19. The specimen was peripheral blood. The CDR3 DNA reads TGTGCCAGCAGTCCATTGGACAGTCAAGAGACCCAGTACTTC. This encodes CASSPLDSQETQYF.